A selection of T cell receptor beta chains follows, all from one sample in a study of blood T cell repertoires in COVID-19. Generated by immunoSEQ multiplex PCR, the TCRdb table keeps only in-frame clones and is missing some. The data show more than 65,000 clones, 80% to 90% seen once. Sequencing was done on a sample of peripheral blood. The receptors here all came from a man aged 45-60 years with acute or convalescent COVID-19. Both conserved end residues are part of each CDR3.

V gene	J gene	CDR3 protein
TRBV5-1	TRBJ2-1	CASSGAGLAGNEQFF
TRBV18	TRBJ2-5	CASSPKETQYF
TRBV6-5	TRBJ1-5	CASREQGLSNQPQHF
TRBV19	TRBJ2-1	CASSARQVSSYNEQFF
TRBV5-1	TRBJ2-3	CASSLDGGGAGDTQYF
TRBV7-3	TRBJ1-6	CASSAGQTNSPLHF
TRBV5-6	TRBJ1-2	CASSSTTTLRTYYGYTF
TRBV28	TRBJ2-5	CASSYPSDSGGARETQYF
TRBV6-2/TRBV6-3	TRBJ2-1	CASSTGGGGYNEQFF
TRBV7-2	TRBJ2-2	CASSLVGGNTGELFF
TRBV3-1/TRBV3-2	TRBJ2-5	CASSPYREEETQYF
TRBV9	TRBJ2-3	CASSPRGSGTGAGTQYF
TRBV5-4	TRBJ1-2	CASSLGGPGQGPSYTF
TRBV12-3/TRBV12-4	TRBJ2-1	CASRLTKNEQFF
TRBV25-1	TRBJ1-4	CASSEWGGVEKLFF
TRBV5-1	TRBJ2-3	CASSLGQGAPTDTQYF
TRBV5-4	TRBJ2-2	CASRTGGFGELFF
TRBV5-5	TRBJ2-2	CASRWTANTGELFF
TRBV6-2/TRBV6-3	TRBJ2-1	CASSYGLINRQFF
TRBV28	TRBJ1-6	CASTSGQGGFHF
TRBV6-2/TRBV6-3	TRBJ1-5	CASSPGYQPQHF
TRBV30	TRBJ1-6	CACSTGLAWNSPLHF
TRBV3-1/TRBV3-2	TRBJ2-1	CASSQIREVRHEQFF
TRBV9	TRBJ1-5	CASSPRGEVNQPQHF
TRBV29-1	TRBJ1-2	CSAGELYGYTF
TRBV5-1	TRBJ1-4	CASSLESGTGNEKLFF
TRBV19	TRBJ2-2	CASRRLNTGELFF
TRBV9	TRBJ2-5	CASSATMGGPETQYF
TRBV5-1	TRBJ2-3	CASSAGTGGIDTQYF
TRBV7-8	TRBJ2-7	CASSYTRTSGVYEQYF
TRBV3-1/TRBV3-2	TRBJ1-2	CASSPTGTGANYGYTF
TRBV5-1	TRBJ2-3	CASSLLPIGTGTDTQYF
TRBV28	TRBJ1-2	CASSEAGWPPYGYTF
TRBV3-1/TRBV3-2	TRBJ1-2	CASSPRGEGAGYGYTF
TRBV10-3	TRBJ1-3	CAIRETGSSGNTIYF
TRBV19	TRBJ2-3	CASSIQGTDTQYF
TRBV20-1	TRBJ1-5	CSASAGIQPQHF
TRBV9	TRBJ2-3	CASSALAGERDTQYF
TRBV7-9	TRBJ1-5	CASSRSQGQPQHF
TRBV12-1	TRBJ2-1	CASSFGGDYNEQFF
TRBV7-6	TRBJ2-1	CASSLTLTSGGMDEQFF
TRBV19	TRBJ2-3	CASKSQGRYTDTQYF
TRBV5-6	TRBJ1-2	CASIRLAGQGGSTGGYTF
TRBV30	TRBJ2-3	CASGGADTQYF
TRBV18	TRBJ1-5	CASSPEGANQPQHF
TRBV5-1	TRBJ1-5	CASSLGVQGNQPQHF
TRBV11-2	TRBJ2-7	CASTAPGTGRAEQYF
TRBV7-9	TRBJ2-7	CASSLKRGAHEQYF
TRBV28	TRBJ1-5	CASSPPNRGWDQPQHF